Shown below are 8 T cell receptor beta chains from a single sample sequenced in a study of vaccination effects on CD4 cells after COVID-19. The ViraFEST assay expanded antigen-specific CD4+ T cells with viral peptide pools before sequencing. Cells that had been cultured for 10 days were the source of isolated CD4+ T cells. Vaccinated recipients, who were negative for nucleocapsid antibodies, had no history of SARS-CoV-2 infection. Antigens of these TCRs are unknown. Method: immunoSEQ multiplex PCR; TCRdb's copy keeps in-frame clones and lacks some. The data hold 65,000 or so clones, with roughly three quarters observed a single time. The specimen comprised CD4+ T cells from PBMCs cultured with HCoV-NL63 spike peptides, sampled before COVID-19 vaccination. These receptors were obtained from a human donor who received a COVID-19 vaccine.

The chain employs TRBV19 and TRBJ2-1, with 9 bases lining up with TRBD2. Trimming removed 7 bases from V and 7 bases from J; junction bases left unmatched: 17. The CDR3 length is 17 residues. Germline CDR1 LNHDA, CDR2 SQIVND (reference sequence). CDR3 in DNA: TGTGCCAGTACCACAACCCGGGGTAGCGGGGGTCAGAATGAGCAGTTCTTC. Encoded protein: CASTTTRGSGGQNEQFF.

The chain recombines TRBV3-1 (or the pseudogene TRBV3-2) with TRBJ2-6; no clear D. V was shortened by 11 bases and J by 0 bases, with 8 bases between the two germline ends. Germline assignment: CDR1 LGHDT and CDR2 YNNKEL (reference sequence). This CDR3 has 13 residues. For the CDR3, the DNA is TGTGCCTCAGTAAGCTCTGGGGCCAACGTCCTGACTTTC. Residues: CASVSSGANVLTF.

The rearrangement uses TRBV14 and TRBJ2-5; tentatively, D is TRBD1 or TRBD2 (6 bases each). The CDR3 is 14 residues long. In germline, CDR1 is SGHDN, CDR2 FVKESK. Trimming removed 1 base from V and 7 bases from J, with 13 bases in between. The CDR3, as DNA: TGTGCCAGCAGCCAAGGGTCGGGGGCAGGGACCCAGTACTTC. Translation: CASSQGSGAGTQYF. The full variable domain, completed using reference TRBV14 and TRBJ2-5, is EAGVTQFPSHSVIEKGQTVTLRCDPISGHDNLYWYRRVMGKEIKFLLHFVKESKQDESGMPNNRFLAERTGGTYSTLKVQPAELEDSGVYFCASSQGSGAGTQYFGPGTRLLVL.

This clone was seen only once. This rearrangement joins TRBV19 to TRBJ2-2; 7 bases agree with TRBD1. The length of the CDR3 is 17 residues. Germline CDR1 is LNHDA and CDR2 is SQIVND (reference sequence). J lost 5 bases, V lost 3 bases, and 12 bases had no gene match. The chain's CDR3 is CASSITWQGVGTGELFF. The CDR3 nucleotides read TGTGCCAGTAGTATTACTTGGCAGGGGGTAGGTACCGGGGAGCTGTTTTTT.

This sequence joins TRBV5-1 and TRBJ1-2; D ambiguous. The CDR3 is made up of 12 amino acids. Trimming removed 4 bases from V and 5 bases from J, with 9 bases in between. Germline V lookup: CDR1 SGHRS, CDR2 YFSETQ. DNA for the CDR3: TGCGCCAGCAGCCGCGGGGAGTATGGCTACACCTTC. As protein: CASSRGEYGYTF.

V usage is TRBV5-1 and J usage is TRBJ1-1, with a tentative D call TRBD1 (5 bases). From germline, CDR1 is SGHRS and CDR2 YFSETQ. V lost 0 bases and J 5 bases, leaving 17 bases between the germline ends. This CDR3 contains 16 residues. The DNA for the CDR3 is TGCGCCAGCAGCTTGGGAGGGCAGGGCCCAAGGACTGAAGCTTTCTTT. Translation: CASSLGGQGPRTEAFF.

The chain employs TRBV7-8 and TRBJ2-6; 11 bases line up with TRBD2. With V trimmed by 0 bases and J by 0 bases, 10 bases remained unmatched. The CDR3 loop spans 21 amino acids. The germline CDR1 and CDR2 sequences are SGHVS and FQNEAQ. CDR3 bases: TGTGCCAGCAGCTTAGCTGGTGCTAGCGGGGGGATCATCTCTGGGGCCAACGTCCTGACTTTC. Its translation: CASSLAGASGGIISGANVLTF. Combining the CDR3 with reference TRBV7-8 and TRBJ2-6 gives the whole variable domain GAGVSQSPRYKVAKRGQDVALRCDPISGHVSLFWYQQALGQGPEFLTYFQNEAQLDKSGLPSDRFFAERPEGSVSTLKIQRTQQEDSAVYLCASSLAGASGGIISGANVLTFGAGSRLTVL.

In this sample, this clone turned up a few times. The chain couples TRBV6-5 to TRBJ1-2, with 7 bases fitting TRBD1. Looked up from germline, CDR1 is MNHEY and CDR2 is SVGAGI. The ends lost 5 bases at V and 10 bases at J; junction bases unmatched: 4. The CDR3 is 11 residues long. CDR3 in DNA: TGTGCCAGCAGTCGACAGGGACACTACACCTTC. Translation gives CASSRQGHYTF.